The 6 T cell receptor beta chains below come from one sample, sequenced in a study of T-cell memory formation after mild COVID-19. TCRdb re-called the 5' RACE reads with MiXCR, one entry per CDR3 protein. The sample consists of more than 7,000 distinct CDR3 sequences, roughly 30% of them appearing once. The sample consisted of PBMCs or a T cell subset sorted from them (not recorded which). Source of these receptors: an adult woman who had mild COVID-19 (a few samples of this study predate the infection). Cell type and time point are not known.

By its share, this clonotype is medium-sized. The chain joins TRBV4-1 to TRBJ2-3, with 10 bases fitting TRBD2. Germline-derived CDR1 and CDR2 are MGHRA and YSYEKL. The V and J ends lost 3 bases and 6 bases, in that order; junction bases with no gene match: 15. The CDR3 sequence is 18 residues long. The DNA for the CDR3 is TGCGCCAGCAGCCAGGTTACTCATAGCGGGGGGACCCCGGATACGCAGTATTTT. It codes for CASSQVTHSGGTPDTQYF.

The sample holds one count of this clonotype. The J gene is TRBJ2-5, the V gene TRBV3-1; D possibly corresponds to TRBD2 (5 bases). With 4 bases removed from V and 4 bases from J, the gap between germline ends came to 16 bases. The CDR3 runs 15 residues. Per the germline V gene, CDR1 is LGHDT and CDR2 is YNNKEL (reference sequence). CDR3: CASSPEIASGETQYF. The CDR3 DNA reads as TGTGCCAGCAGCCCAGAGATAGCGTCGGGAGAGACCCAGTACTTC.

This clonotype was counted many times. The J gene is TRBJ1-4, the V gene TRBV6-5; D gene unclear. CDR3 length: 12 residues. With 5 bases removed from V and 15 bases from J, the gap between germline ends came to 16 bases. Germline CDR1 and CDR2: MNHEY and SVGAGI. CDR3 bases: TGTGCCAGCAGTCCGCATCGGGGAAGTGTGTTTTTT. Residues: CASSPHRGSVFF.

Sample share makes this clonotype medium-sized. V usage is TRBV5-1 and J usage is TRBJ2-3; TRBD1 or TRBD2 may be the D gene (5 bases each). This CDR3 comprises 16 residues. The germline gives CDR1 SGHRS, CDR2 YFSETQ. Trimming shortened V by 2 bases and J by 3 bases, and 16 bases separated the two germline ends. CDR3 DNA sequence: TGCGCCAGCAGCTTACATCTCGAGGGGATAACAGATACGCAGTATTTT. Amino acids: CASSLHLEGITDTQYF.

This clonotype is medium-sized in the sample. The genes are TRBV12-3 or TRBV12-4 and TRBJ2-7, with D possibly matching TRBD1 (5 bases). This CDR3 contains 13 residues. The germline V and J ends were trimmed by 3 bases and 2 bases, with 8 bases remaining between them. The CDR3 region is CASSFWTPYEQYF. In DNA, the CDR3 is TGTGCCAGCAGTTTTTGGACACCCTACGAGCAGTACTTC.

The rearrangement joins TRBV15 to TRBJ2-3; no clear D gene. V was shortened by 0 bases and J by 4 bases, with 11 bases between the two germline ends. Germline CDR1 is LNHNV and CDR2 is YYDKDF (reference sequence). The CDR3 extends over 15 amino acids. Here the CDR3 DNA reads TGTGCCACCAGCAGAGAAATGGGTTCGGCAGATACGCAGTATTTT. Translating it yields CATSREMGSADTQYF. Complete variable domain (other parts from reference TRBV15 and TRBJ2-3): DAMVIQNPRYQVTQFGKPVTLSCSQTLNHNVMYWYQQKSSQAPKLLFHYYDKDFNNEADTPDNFQSRRPNTSFCFLDIRSPGLGDTAMYLCATSREMGSADTQYFGPGTRLTVL.